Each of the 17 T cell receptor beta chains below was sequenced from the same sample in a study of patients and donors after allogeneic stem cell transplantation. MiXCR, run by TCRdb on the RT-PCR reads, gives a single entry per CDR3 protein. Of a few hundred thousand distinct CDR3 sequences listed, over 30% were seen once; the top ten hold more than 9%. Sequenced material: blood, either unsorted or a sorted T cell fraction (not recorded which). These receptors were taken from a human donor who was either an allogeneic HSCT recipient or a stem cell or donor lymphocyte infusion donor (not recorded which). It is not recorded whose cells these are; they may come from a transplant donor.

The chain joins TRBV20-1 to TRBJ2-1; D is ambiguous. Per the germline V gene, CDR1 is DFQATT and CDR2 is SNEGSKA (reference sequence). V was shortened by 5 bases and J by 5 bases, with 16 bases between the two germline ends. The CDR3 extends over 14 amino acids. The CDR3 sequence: CSAPHVVRNNEQFF. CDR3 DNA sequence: TGCAGTGCTCCACATGTCGTACGGAACAATGAGCAGTTCTTC.

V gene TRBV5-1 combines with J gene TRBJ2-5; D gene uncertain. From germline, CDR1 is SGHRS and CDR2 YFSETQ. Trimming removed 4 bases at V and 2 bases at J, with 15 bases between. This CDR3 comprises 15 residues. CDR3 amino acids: CASSPSPMRQETQYF. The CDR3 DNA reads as TGCGCCAGCAGCCCCTCTCCGATGCGGCAAGAGACCCAGTACTTC.

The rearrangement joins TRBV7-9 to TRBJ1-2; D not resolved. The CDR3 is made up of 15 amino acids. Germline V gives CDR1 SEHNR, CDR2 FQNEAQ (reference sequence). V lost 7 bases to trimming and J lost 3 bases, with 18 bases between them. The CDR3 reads CASTPLPGSDYGYTF. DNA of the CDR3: TGTGCCAGCACCCCCCTTCCCGGTTCTGACTATGGCTACACCTTC.

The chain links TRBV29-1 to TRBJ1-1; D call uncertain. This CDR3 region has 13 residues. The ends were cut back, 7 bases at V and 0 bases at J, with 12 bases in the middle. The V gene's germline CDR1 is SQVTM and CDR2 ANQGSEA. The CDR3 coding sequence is TGCAGCGCCGGCGGTCGTATGAACACTGAAGCTTTCTTT. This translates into CSAGGRMNTEAFF. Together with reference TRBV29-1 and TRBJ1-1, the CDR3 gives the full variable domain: SAVISQKPSRDICQRGTSLTIQCQVDSQVTMMFWYRQQPGQSLTLIATANQGSEATYESGFVIDKFPISRPNLTFSTLTVSNMSPEDSSIYLCSAGGRMNTEAFFGQGTRLTVV.

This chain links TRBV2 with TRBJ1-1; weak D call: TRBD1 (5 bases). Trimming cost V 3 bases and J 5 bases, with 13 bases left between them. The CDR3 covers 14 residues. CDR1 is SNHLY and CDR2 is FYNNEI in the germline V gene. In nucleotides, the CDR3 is TGTGCCAGCAGTGAGGGGCGGGTCAGGACTGAAGCTTTCTTT. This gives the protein CASSEGRVRTEAFF. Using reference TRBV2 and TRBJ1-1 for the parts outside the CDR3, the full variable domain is EPEVTQTPSHQVTQMGQEVILRCVPISNHLYFYWYRQILGQKVEFLVSFYNNEISEKSEIFDDQFSVERPDGSNFTLKIRSTKLEDSAMYFCASSEGRVRTEAFFGQGTRLTVV.

The CDR3 DNA follows: TGTGCCAGCAGCCCGGGACTAGCGGGGGGTCCCACCTACAATGAGCAGTTCTTC. This sequence encodes CASSPGLAGGPTYNEQFF. The V call is TRBV7-9, the J call TRBJ2-1, with 15 bases that match TRBD2. The CDR3 contains 18 residues. Germline V gene sequence: CDR1 SEHNR, CDR2 FQNEAQ (reference sequence). Trimming cost V 5 bases and J 2 bases; bases outside gene matches: 7.

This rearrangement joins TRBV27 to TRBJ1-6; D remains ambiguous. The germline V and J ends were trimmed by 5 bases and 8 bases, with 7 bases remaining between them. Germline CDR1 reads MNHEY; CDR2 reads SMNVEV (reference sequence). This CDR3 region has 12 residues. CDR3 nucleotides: TGTGCCAGCAGTCCGCAGGATTCACCCCTCCACTTT. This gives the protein CASSPQDSPLHF.

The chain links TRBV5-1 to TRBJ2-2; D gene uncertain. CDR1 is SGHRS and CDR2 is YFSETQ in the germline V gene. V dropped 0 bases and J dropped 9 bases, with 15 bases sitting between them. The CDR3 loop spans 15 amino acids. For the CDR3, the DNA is TGCGCCAGCAGCTTGGGCGATCGATACCTCTGGGAGCTGTTTTTT. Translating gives CASSLGDRYLWELFF. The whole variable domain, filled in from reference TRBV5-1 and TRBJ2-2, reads KAGVTQTPRYLIKTRGQQVTLSCSPISGHRSVSWYQQTPGQGLQFLFEYFSETQRNKGNFPGRFSGRQFSNSRSEMNVSTLELGDSALYLCASSLGDRYLWELFFGEGSRLTVL.

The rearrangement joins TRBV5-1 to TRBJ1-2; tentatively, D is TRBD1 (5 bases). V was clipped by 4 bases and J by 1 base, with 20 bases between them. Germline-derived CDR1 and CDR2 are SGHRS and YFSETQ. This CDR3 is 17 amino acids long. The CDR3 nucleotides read TGCGCCAGCAGCCTAGGGACTGTCATCTCTCGTAACTATGGCTACACCTTC. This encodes CASSLGTVISRNYGYTF.

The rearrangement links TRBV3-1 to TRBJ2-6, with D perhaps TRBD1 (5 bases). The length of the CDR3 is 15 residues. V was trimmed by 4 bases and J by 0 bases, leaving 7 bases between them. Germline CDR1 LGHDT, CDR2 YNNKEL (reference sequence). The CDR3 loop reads CASSPDSSGANVLTF. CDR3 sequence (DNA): TGTGCCAGCAGCCCCGACAGCTCTGGGGCCAACGTCCTGACTTTC.

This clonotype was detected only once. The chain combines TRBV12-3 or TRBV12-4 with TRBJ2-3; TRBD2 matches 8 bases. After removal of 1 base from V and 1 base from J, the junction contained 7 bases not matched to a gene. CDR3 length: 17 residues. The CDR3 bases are TGTGCCAGCAGTTTAGAATTTAGCGGGGCCCGCACAGATACGCAGTATTTT. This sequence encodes CASSLEFSGARTDTQYF.

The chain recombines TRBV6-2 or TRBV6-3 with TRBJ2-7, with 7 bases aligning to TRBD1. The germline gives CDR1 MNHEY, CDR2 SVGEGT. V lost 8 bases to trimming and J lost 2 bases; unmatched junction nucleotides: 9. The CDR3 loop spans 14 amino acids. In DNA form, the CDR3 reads TGTGCCAGCGGTCAACCGGGACAGACCTACGAGCAGTACTTC. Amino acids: CASGQPGQTYEQYF.

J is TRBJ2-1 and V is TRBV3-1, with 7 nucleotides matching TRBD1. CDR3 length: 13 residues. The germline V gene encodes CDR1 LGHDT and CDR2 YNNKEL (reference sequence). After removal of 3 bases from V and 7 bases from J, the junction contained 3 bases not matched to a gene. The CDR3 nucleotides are TGTGCCAGCAGCCACTTGGACAGGAATGAGCAGTTCTTC. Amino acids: CASSHLDRNEQFF.

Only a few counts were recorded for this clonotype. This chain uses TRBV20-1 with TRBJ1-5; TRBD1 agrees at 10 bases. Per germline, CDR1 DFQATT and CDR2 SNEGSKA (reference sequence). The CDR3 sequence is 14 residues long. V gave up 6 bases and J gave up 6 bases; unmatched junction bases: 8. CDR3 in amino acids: CSARDRGSAQPQHF. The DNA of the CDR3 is TGCAGTGCCCGGGACAGGGGCTCCGCTCAGCCCCAGCATTTT.

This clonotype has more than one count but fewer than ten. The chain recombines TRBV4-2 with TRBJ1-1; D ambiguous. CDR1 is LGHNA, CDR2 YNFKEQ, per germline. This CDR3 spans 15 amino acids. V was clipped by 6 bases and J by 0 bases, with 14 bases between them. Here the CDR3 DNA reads TGTGCCAGCAGTCTCTCGGTCCCCATGAACACTGAAGCTTTCTTT. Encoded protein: CASSLSVPMNTEAFF.

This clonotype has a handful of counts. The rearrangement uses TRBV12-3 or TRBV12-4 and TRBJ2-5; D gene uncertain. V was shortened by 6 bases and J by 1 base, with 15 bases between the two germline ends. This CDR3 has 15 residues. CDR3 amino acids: CASSHHTALQETQYF. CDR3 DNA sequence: TGTGCCAGCAGCCACCACACGGCCCTCCAAGAGACCCAGTACTTC.

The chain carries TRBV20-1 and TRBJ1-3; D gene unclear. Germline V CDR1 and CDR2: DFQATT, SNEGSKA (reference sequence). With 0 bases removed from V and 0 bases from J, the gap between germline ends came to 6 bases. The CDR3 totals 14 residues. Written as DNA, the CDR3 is TGCAGTGCTAGAGACCAGAGCTCTGGAAACACCATATATTTT. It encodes CSARDQSSGNTIYF.